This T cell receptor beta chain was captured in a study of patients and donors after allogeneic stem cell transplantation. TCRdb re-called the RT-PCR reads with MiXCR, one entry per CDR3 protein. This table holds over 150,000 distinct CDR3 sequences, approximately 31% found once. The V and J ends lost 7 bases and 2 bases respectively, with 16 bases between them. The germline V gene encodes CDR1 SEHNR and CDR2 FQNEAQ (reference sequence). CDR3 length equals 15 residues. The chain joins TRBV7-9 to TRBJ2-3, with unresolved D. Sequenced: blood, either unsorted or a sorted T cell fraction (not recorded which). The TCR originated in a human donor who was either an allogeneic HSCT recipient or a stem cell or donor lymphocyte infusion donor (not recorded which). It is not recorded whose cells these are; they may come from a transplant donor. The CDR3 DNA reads TGTGCCAGCACCCTATCAGTTCTCTTCACAGATACGCAGTATTTT. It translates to CASTLSVLFTDTQYF.